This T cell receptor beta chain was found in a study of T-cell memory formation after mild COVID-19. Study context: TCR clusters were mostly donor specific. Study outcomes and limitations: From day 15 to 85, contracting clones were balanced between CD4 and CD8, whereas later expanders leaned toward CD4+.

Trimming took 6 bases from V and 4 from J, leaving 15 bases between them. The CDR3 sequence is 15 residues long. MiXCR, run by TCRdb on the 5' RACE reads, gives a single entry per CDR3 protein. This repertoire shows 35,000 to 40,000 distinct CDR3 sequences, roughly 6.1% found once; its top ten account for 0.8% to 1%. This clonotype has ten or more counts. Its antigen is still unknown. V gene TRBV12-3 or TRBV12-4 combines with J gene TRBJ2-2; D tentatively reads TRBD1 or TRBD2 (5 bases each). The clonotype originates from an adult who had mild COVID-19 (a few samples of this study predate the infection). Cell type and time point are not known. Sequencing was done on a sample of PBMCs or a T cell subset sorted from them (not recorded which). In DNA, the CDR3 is TGTGCCAGCAGGTCGGGACCCTCGGGCACCGGGGAGCTGTTTTTT. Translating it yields CASRSGPSGTGELFF.